Reported below is one TCR beta chain. What it binds is not known. Generation of TCR beta libraries employed quantitative 5'-RACE incorporating molecular barcodes. Via MiXCR, TCRdb re-called the 5' RACE reads, giving one row per CDR3 protein. This table holds more than 300,000 distinct CDR3 sequences, roughly 11% found once. These data are taken from a study of CD8 T cells in ankylosing spondylitis. Germline V gives CDR1 MNHNS, CDR2 SASEGT. The junction had 8 bases not matched to a gene; V was cut back by 7 bases and J by 6 bases. CDR3 size: 14 residues. Overall study findings and caveats: Those disease-linked clones were CD8+; they were also relatively rare in peripheral blood. Clones linked to disease were reported to show significant enrichment in matched ankylosing spondylitis synovial fluid. Some motif variants had been reported before (in reactive arthritis synovial fluid and blood).

Input material: blood, either unsorted or a sorted T cell fraction (not recorded which). The clonotype comes from a female donor with ankylosing spondylitis or in good health (not recorded which). The rearrangement joins TRBV6-1 to TRBJ2-1, with 8 bases matching TRBD2. The CDR3 here is CASMWAGGPNEQFF. CDR3 nucleotide sequence: TGTGCCAGCATGTGGGCGGGGGGTCCCAATGAGCAGTTCTTC.